The 19 T cell receptor beta chains in this list originate from one sample, sequenced in a study of human thymus T cells. Thymus tissue was removed during corrective cardiac surgery. Data came from immunoSEQ multiplex PCR; TCRdb stores just in-frame clones and leaves some out. The sample shows about 130,000 clones, around 96% of them seen only once. Specimen: thymus tissue. The receptors here all came from a boy in the first two years of life with a congenital heart defect but otherwise immunologically healthy.

The V call is TRBV19, the J call TRBJ1-1; possibly TRBD1 for D (5 bases). The CDR3 loop spans 13 amino acids. V was cut by 5 bases and J by 6 bases, with 13 bases left in between. CDR1 is LNHDA, CDR2 SQIVND, per germline (reference sequence). CDR3 DNA sequence: TGTGCCAGTAGTCCCAAAGGGGTCCCTGAAGCTTTCTTT. Translating gives CASSPKGVPEAFF.

The J gene is TRBJ1-1, the V gene TRBV6-1, with 7 positions matching TRBD1. CDR3 length: 15 residues. The germline CDR1 and CDR2 sequences are MNHNS and SASEGT. Trimming removed 0 bases from V and 6 bases from J; junction bases left unmatched: 7. CDR3 bases: TGTGCCAGCAGTGAAGCGCTGAGACAGGGTCCTGAAGCTTTCTTT. Translated, it gives CASSEALRQGPEAFF.

This rearrangement joins TRBV28 to TRBJ1-3; D not certain. Germline CDR1 is MDHEN and CDR2 is SYDVKM. The V and J ends lost 4 bases and 0 bases respectively, with 7 bases between them. This CDR3 is 14 amino acids long. The chain's CDR3 is CASSYPSSGNTIYF. The CDR3 DNA is TGTGCCAGCAGTTATCCGAGCTCTGGAAACACCATATATTTT.

This chain joins TRBV5-1 and TRBJ1-3; D is unclear. Germline loops: CDR1 SGHRS, CDR2 YFSETQ. V dropped 4 bases and J dropped 0 bases, with 11 bases sitting between them. The CDR3 consists of 15 residues. CDR3: CASSTGPLSGNTIYF. DNA of the CDR3: TGCGCCAGCAGCACCGGACCGCTCTCTGGAAACACCATATATTTT.

The chain recombines TRBV15 with TRBJ2-2, with 8 bases lining up with TRBD2. CDR3 size: 14 residues. CDR1 and CDR2 (germline): LNHNV, YYDKDF (reference sequence). J was trimmed by 10 bases and V by 1 base; bases with no gene match: 5. The CDR3, as DNA: TGTGCCACCAGCAGAGCGGGGGGGCCGTCGGAGCTGTTTTTT. It encodes CATSRAGGPSELFF.

V gene TRBV30 combines with J gene TRBJ1-1, with a weak D call TRBD1 (6 bases). There are 13 residues in the CDR3. The germline V and J ends were trimmed by 5 bases and 0 bases, with 10 bases remaining between them. Germline V gene sequence: CDR1 GTSNPN, CDR2 SVGIG (reference sequence). CDR3 region: CAWDRTLNTEAFF. CDR3 nucleotides: TGTGCCTGGGACAGGACCCTGAACACTGAAGCTTTCTTT.

The chain uses TRBV5-1 and TRBJ2-3; either TRBD1 or TRBD2 may fit D (5 bases each). The CDR3 is 13 residues long. Germline V gene sequence: CDR1 SGHRS, CDR2 YFSETQ. V was trimmed by 2 bases and J by 8 bases, leaving 12 bases between them. The CDR3 DNA is TGCGCCAGCAGCTTTAGGGGAGTTGGTACGCAGTATTTT. Translated: CASSFRGVGTQYF.

The CDR3 loop is CASNSGAKDSPLHF. CDR3 in DNA: TGTGCCAGTAATTCGGGGGCAAAGGATTCACCCCTCCACTTT. The rearrangement joins TRBV19 to TRBJ1-6, with D possibly being TRBD1 (6 bases). This CDR3 contains 14 residues. The germline V gene has CDR1 LNHDA and CDR2 SQIVND (reference sequence). Trimming took off 7 bases at V and 8 bases at J, with 15 bases between the two ends. The variable domain in full, with the rest retrieved from reference TRBV19 and TRBJ1-6, is DGGITQSPKYLFRKEGQNVTLSCEQNLNHDAMYWYRQDPGQGLRLIYYSQIVNDFQKGDIAEGYSVSREKKESFPLTVTSAQKNPTAFYLCASNSGAKDSPLHFGNGTRLTVT.

The chain carries TRBV7-7 and TRBJ2-4; either TRBD1 or TRBD2 may supply D (6 bases each). Germline CDR1 and CDR2: SSHAT and FNYEAQ (reference sequence). Trimming cost V 0 bases and J 11 bases, with 23 bases left between them. The CDR3 extends over 17 amino acids. CDR3 coding DNA: TGTGCCAGCAGCTTAGCAGGGGGGAAAGGGCCCGCACTGGTTCAGTACTTC. Translation gives CASSLAGGKGPALVQYF.

This clone is a singleton in its sample. The chain recombines TRBV6-5 with TRBJ1-2, with D tentatively TRBD1 (5 bases). This CDR3 has 13 residues. The germline V gene encodes CDR1 MNHEY and CDR2 SVGAGI. V lost 4 bases and J 3 bases, leaving 9 bases between the germline ends. The CDR3 bases are TGTGCCAGCAGTTCACCGGGGGACTATGGCTACACCTTC. Translation gives CASSSPGDYGYTF.

V and J are TRBV28 and TRBJ2-4, with 9 bases that match TRBD1. CDR1 is MDHEN and CDR2 is SYDVKM in the germline V gene. The CDR3 has 18 residues. V lost 3 bases to trimming and J lost 0 bases; unmatched junction nucleotides: 9. The CDR3 protein is CASSFCRRDREAKNIQYF. CDR3 coding DNA: TGTGCCAGCAGTTTTTGTCGACGGGACAGGGAAGCCAAAAACATTCAGTACTTC.

The V gene is TRBV27, the J gene TRBJ1-6; D remains ambiguous. The CDR3 covers 17 residues. Germline CDR1 and CDR2: MNHEY and SMNVEV (reference sequence). With 4 bases removed from V and 0 bases from J, the gap between germline ends came to 13 bases. Here the CDR3 reads CASSSWTFSSYNSPLHF. Here the CDR3 DNA reads TGTGCCAGCAGTTCTTGGACGTTTAGCTCCTATAATTCACCCCTCCACTTT.

The rearrangement links TRBV4-3 to TRBJ1-1, with D tentatively TRBD1 (6 bases). This CDR3 region has 18 residues. V gave up 0 bases and J gave up 2 bases, with 19 bases separating them. Per the germline V gene, CDR1 is LGHNA and CDR2 is YSLEER. The CDR3 is CASSQEEHRAHSNTEAFF. CDR3 nucleotides: TGCGCCAGCAGCCAAGAGGAACACAGGGCCCACTCTAACACTGAAGCTTTCTTT.

The chain employs TRBV19 and TRBJ1-5; D gene uncertain. This CDR3 comprises 12 residues. From germline, CDR1 is LNHDA and CDR2 SQIVND (reference sequence). Trimming shortened V by 4 bases and J by 4 bases, and 5 bases separated the two germline ends. CDR3 loop: CASSRENQPQHF. The DNA for the CDR3 is TGTGCCAGTAGTAGGGAAAATCAGCCCCAGCATTTT.

The chain links TRBV11-2 to TRBJ2-3; D may match TRBD1 or TRBD2 (5 bases each). V was shortened by 5 bases and J by 0 bases, with 15 bases between the two germline ends. The CDR3 has 16 amino acids. Germline assignment: CDR1 SGHAT and CDR2 FQNNGV. The CDR3 nucleotides are TGTGCCAGCAGCCCTGGGACGGTATGGAGCACAGATACGCAGTATTTT. It specifies CASSPGTVWSTDTQYF. Together with reference TRBV11-2 and TRBJ2-3, the CDR3 gives the full variable domain: EAGVAQSPRYKIIEKRQSVAFWCNPISGHATLYWYQQILGQGPKLLIQFQNNGVVDDSQLPKDRFSAERLKGVDSTLKIQPAKLEDSAVYLCASSPGTVWSTDTQYFGPGTRLTVL.

The chain links TRBV5-4 to TRBJ2-3; 12 bases are shared with TRBD2. CDR1 is SGHNT, CDR2 YYREEE, per germline (reference sequence). The CDR3 totals 17 residues. Trimming cost V 0 bases and J 4 bases; bases outside gene matches: 6. The CDR3 nucleotides read TGTGCCAGCAGCTTGGACGCTAGCGGGGGGGCTCCAGATACGCAGTATTTT. It yields the protein CASSLDASGGAPDTQYF.

The CDR3 coding sequence is TGTGCCAGCAGTGAACGTGGACTAGCGGAGAAGAGCACAGATACGCAGTATTTT. It is translated as CASSERGLAEKSTDTQYF. The chain is built from TRBV2 and TRBJ2-3; TRBD2 matches 10 bases. This CDR3 is built from 18 residues. From germline, CDR1 is SNHLY and CDR2 FYNNEI. Trimming cost V 2 bases and J 0 bases; bases outside gene matches: 8.

The chain joins TRBV4-2 to TRBJ1-4; D gene ambiguous. The CDR3 has 18 amino acids. V was trimmed by 2 bases and J by 0 bases, leaving 16 bases between them. CDR1 is LGHNA, CDR2 YNFKEQ, per germline. The CDR3 bases are TGTGCCAGCAGCCAAAGTCCCACTCTTCTAGCAACTAATGAAAAACTGTTTTTT. Translated, it gives CASSQSPTLLATNEKLFF.

The chain couples TRBV11-3 to TRBJ2-7, with TRBD2 matching over 8 bases. V lost 5 bases to trimming and J lost 3 bases; unmatched junction nucleotides: 3. The CDR3 runs 13 residues. CDR1 and CDR2 (germline): SGHNT, YENEEA. The CDR3 sequence: CASSRGTSYEQYF. CDR3 in DNA: TGTGCCAGCAGCCGGGGGACTAGCTACGAGCAGTACTTC.